This TCR beta chain was found in a study of Graves' ophthalmopathy and Graves' hyperthyroidism. From RNA, the CDR3 regions of TCR beta chains were amplified and sequenced. RT-PCR was first run with HTBI primers, then multiplex PCR in a second round. TCRdb analysed the multiplex PCR reads with MiXCR anew, one entry per CDR3 protein. The repertoire holds hundreds of thousands of distinct CDR3 sequences, roughly 20% seen once, with about 6.6% in the top ten. This clonotype was seen just once. Its antigen is still unknown. CDR3 length: 14 amino acids. Germline V lookup: CDR1 MDHEN, CDR2 SYDVKM. The germline V and J ends were trimmed by 7 bases and 3 bases, with 16 bases remaining between them. Study results and caveats: Most thyroid clonotypes expanded beyond 0.001 frequency were also found in blood.

Specimen: peripheral blood. The source of this sequence is a woman aged 18-35 years with stable Graves' hyperthyroidism. Some clones in this sample may be carry-over from other donors' samples. The V call is TRBV28, the J call TRBJ2-7; D uncertain. For the CDR3, the DNA is TGTGCCAGCACCCCGGCCCCGGACCTCTACGAGCAGTACTTC. Its translation is CASTPAPDLYEQYF.